The T cell receptor (beta chain) under discussion was sequenced for a study of early T cells in non-severe SARS-CoV-2 infection. The overall study: From unsorted whole blood, bulk RNA was sequenced, and the chains remained unpaired. General study findings and limits: Private and CD4 specificities were missed by VDJdb matching, which favored anti-spike CD8 responses.

This clonotype was seen at least ten times. What it binds is not known. The CDR3 consists of 13 residues. V shed 6 bases and J shed 8 bases, with 16 bases lying between them. The library protocol tagged individual cDNA molecules with unique molecular identifiers. TCRdb independently ran MiXCR on the 5' RACE reads; one entry per CDR3 protein. The sample includes fewer than 35,000 distinct CDR3 sequences, approximately 5% seen only once; the top ten take over 10%. The clonotype comes from an adult who was a healthcare worker with PCR-confirmed SARS-CoV-2 infection or an uninfected control (not recorded which). The material sequenced was whole blood. V gene TRBV12-3 or TRBV12-4 combines with J gene TRBJ1-2; D is unresolved. The DNA for the CDR3 is TGTGCCAGCAGCCTGGTCGAAAGCTACGGCTACACCTTC. Amino acids: CASSLVESYGYTF.